This T cell receptor beta chain was documented in a study of CD8 T cells in ankylosing spondylitis. The study's findings and limits: Enrichment of disease-linked clones was reportedly significant in matched ankylosing spondylitis synovial fluid. Reports of some motif variants in reactive arthritis synovial fluid and blood predate this one.

This clonotype was detected many times. Its antigen is unidentified. TCRdb re-analysed the 5' RACE reads in MiXCR, keeping a single row per CDR3 protein. In the table there are 130,000 to 150,000 distinct CDR3 sequences, more than 7% of which are singletons. The CDR3 consists of 14 residues. Germline assignment: CDR1 DFQATT and CDR2 SNEGSKA (reference sequence). Deletions cut 1 base from V and 6 bases from J, with 13 bases between. The source material was synovial fluid, either unsorted or a sorted T cell fraction (not recorded which). The sequence was obtained from a male donor with ankylosing spondylitis. This chain uses TRBV20-1 with TRBJ2-1; D tentatively reads TRBD1 or TRBD2 (5 bases each). The CDR3 loop is CSARAGTHGNEQFF. CDR3 coding DNA: TGCAGTGCTAGAGCCGGGACCCATGGCAATGAGCAGTTCTTC.